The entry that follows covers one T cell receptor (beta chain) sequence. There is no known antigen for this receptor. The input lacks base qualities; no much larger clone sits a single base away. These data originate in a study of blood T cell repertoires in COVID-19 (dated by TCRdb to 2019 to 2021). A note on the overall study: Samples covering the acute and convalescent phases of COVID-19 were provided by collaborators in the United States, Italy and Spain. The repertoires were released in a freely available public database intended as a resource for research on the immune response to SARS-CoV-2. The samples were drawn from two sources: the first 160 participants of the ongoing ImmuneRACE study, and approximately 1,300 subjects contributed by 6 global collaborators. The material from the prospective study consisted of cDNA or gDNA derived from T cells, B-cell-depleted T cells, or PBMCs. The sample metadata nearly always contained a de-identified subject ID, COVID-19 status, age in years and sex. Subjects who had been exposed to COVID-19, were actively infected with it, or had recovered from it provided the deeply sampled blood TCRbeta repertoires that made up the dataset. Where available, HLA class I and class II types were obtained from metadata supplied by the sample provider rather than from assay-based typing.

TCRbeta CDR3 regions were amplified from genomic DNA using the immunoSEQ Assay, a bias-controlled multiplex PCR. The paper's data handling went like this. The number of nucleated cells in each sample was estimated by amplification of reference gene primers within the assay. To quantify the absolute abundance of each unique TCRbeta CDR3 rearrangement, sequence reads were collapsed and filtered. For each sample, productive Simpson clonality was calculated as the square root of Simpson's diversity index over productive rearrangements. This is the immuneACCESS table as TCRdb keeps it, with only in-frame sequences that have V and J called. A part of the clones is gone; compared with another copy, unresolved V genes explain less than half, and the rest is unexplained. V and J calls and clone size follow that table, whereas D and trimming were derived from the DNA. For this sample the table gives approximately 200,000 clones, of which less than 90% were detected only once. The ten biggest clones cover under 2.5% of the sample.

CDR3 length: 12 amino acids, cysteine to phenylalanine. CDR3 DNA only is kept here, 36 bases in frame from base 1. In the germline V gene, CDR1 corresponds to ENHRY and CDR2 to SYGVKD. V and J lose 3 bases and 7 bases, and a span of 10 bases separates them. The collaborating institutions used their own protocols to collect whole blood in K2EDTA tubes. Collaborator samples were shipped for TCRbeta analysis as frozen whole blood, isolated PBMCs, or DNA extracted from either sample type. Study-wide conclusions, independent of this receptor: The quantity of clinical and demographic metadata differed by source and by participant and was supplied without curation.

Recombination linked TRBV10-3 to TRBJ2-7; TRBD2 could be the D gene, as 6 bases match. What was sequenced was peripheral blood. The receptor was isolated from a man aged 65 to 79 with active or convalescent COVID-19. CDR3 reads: CAISESAGEQYF. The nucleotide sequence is TGTGCCATCAGTGAATCGGCGGGAGAGCAGTACTTC.